This T cell receptor (beta chain) was obtained from a study of blood T cell repertoires in COVID-19. Study context: Samples taken during acute and convalescent COVID-19 were collected in the United States, Italy and Spain. T cells, B-cell-depleted T cells, or PBMCs supplied cDNA or gDNA.

The CDR3 has 16 amino acids. Looked up from germline, CDR1 is MDHEN and CDR2 is SYDVKM. V lost 3 bases and J 0 bases, leaving 12 bases between the germline ends. This clone was counted a single time. Methods used by the authors: Quantification of nucleated cells was approximated via reference gene primer amplification. Clones were read by immunoSEQ multiplex PCR, and TCRdb kept only the in-frame ones, dropping some. V and J calls and clone size are those listed in that table; D and trimming were worked out from the DNA. In the table there are 86,000 or so clones, about nine tenths of which are singletons.

The chain recombines TRBV28 with TRBJ1-3; the D is unclear. Sequenced: peripheral blood. The TCR originated in a woman between 50 and 59 years old in a cohort sampled during active COVID-19. The CDR3 sequence is CASSLAGVNSGNTIYF. The CDR3 DNA follows: TGTGCCAGCAGTTTGGCGGGTGTCAACTCTGGAAACACCATATATTTT.